The 8 T cell receptor beta chains reported below all come from one sample, sequenced in a study of blood T cell repertoires in COVID-19. Sequenced by immunoSEQ multiplex PCR; TCRdb stores in-frame clones only, minus some. The profile shows fewer than 250,000 clones, around 82% of them singletons. The source material was peripheral blood. The receptors were sampled from a woman in her thirties or forties with acute or convalescent COVID-19.

The chain recombines TRBV5-1 with TRBJ1-1; D may be TRBD1 (6 bases). The germline V and J ends were trimmed by 1 base and 3 bases, with 19 bases remaining between them. There are 17 residues in the CDR3. Germline lookup yields CDR1 SGHRS and CDR2 YFSETQ. The CDR3 DNA sequence: TGCGCCAGCAGCTTGTTGGGGGCAGGTTACATGGACACTGAAGCTTTCTTT. This encodes CASSLLGAGYMDTEAFF.

This chain joins TRBV27 and TRBJ2-1; 7 positions agree with TRBD1. Looked up from germline, CDR1 is MNHEY and CDR2 is SMNVEV (reference sequence). The trim removed 5 bases at V and 5 bases at J, leaving 15 bases unmatched. This CDR3 is 17 amino acids long. The CDR3 nucleotides read TGTGCCAGCAGTGCGAGTCGACAGGGAAGAGGGGACAATGAGCAGTTCTTC. As protein: CASSASRQGRGDNEQFF.

This clone was found a few times. The CDR3 here is CASSSRTDKLFF. DNA for the CDR3: TGTGCCAGCAGTTCACGGACAGACAAACTGTTTTTT. The chain joins TRBV28 to TRBJ1-4; the D gene is possibly TRBD1 (6 bases). In germline, CDR1 is MDHEN, CDR2 SYDVKM. The V gene lost 4 bases and the J gene lost 11 bases, with 11 bases spanning the gap. The CDR3 extends over 12 amino acids.

The rearrangement joins TRBV4-2 to TRBJ2-3; 11 bases fit TRBD2. CDR1 and CDR2 from the germline V gene are LGHNA and YNFKEQ. The trim removed 4 bases at V and 5 bases at J, leaving 5 bases unmatched. The length of the CDR3 is 15 residues. The CDR3 loop reads CASSLSGRAEDTQYF. The CDR3 DNA reads as TGTGCCAGCAGCCTTAGCGGGAGGGCCGAAGATACGCAGTATTTT.

This sequence joins TRBV11-2 and TRBJ1-2, with TRBD1 matching 11 bases. Germline V gene lookup returns CDR1 SGHAT and CDR2 FQNNGV. After removal of 6 bases from V and 1 base from J, the junction contained 10 bases not matched to a gene. CDR3 length: 17 residues. The CDR3 here is CASRAGTGGPLNYGYTF. CDR3 coding DNA: TGTGCCAGCAGGGCCGGGACAGGGGGACCGCTTAACTATGGCTACACCTTC.

V is TRBV30 and J is TRBJ1-4, with D hard to call. Germline CDR1 is GTSNPN and CDR2 is SVGIG (reference sequence). The CDR3 totals 13 residues. Trimming left V 5 bases short and J 6 bases short, with 13 bases between. The CDR3 DNA follows: TGTGCCTGGGGAGGTCGTATAGATGAAAAACTGTTTTTT. Protein product: CAWGGRIDEKLFF.

The chain recombines TRBV5-6 with TRBJ2-7, with 9 bases fitting TRBD1. V lost 0 bases and J lost 5; bases outside the gene matches: 9. In germline, CDR1 is SGHDT, CDR2 YYEEEE. This CDR3 comprises 16 residues. This chain's CDR3 is CASSLALGQGTNEQYF. DNA of the CDR3: TGTGCCAGCAGCTTGGCCCTAGGACAGGGGACCAACGAGCAGTACTTC.

The V call is TRBV5-1, the J call TRBJ2-7; 11 nucleotides match TRBD2. Per the germline V gene, CDR1 is SGHRS and CDR2 is YFSETQ. This CDR3 region has 16 residues. The J segment lost 4 bases and the V segment lost 3 bases, leaving 9 bases of the junction unmatched. CDR3 loop: CASSSSQLAGEYEQYF. The CDR3 DNA sequence: TGCGCCAGCAGCTCCTCCCAACTAGCGGGAGAGTACGAGCAGTACTTC.